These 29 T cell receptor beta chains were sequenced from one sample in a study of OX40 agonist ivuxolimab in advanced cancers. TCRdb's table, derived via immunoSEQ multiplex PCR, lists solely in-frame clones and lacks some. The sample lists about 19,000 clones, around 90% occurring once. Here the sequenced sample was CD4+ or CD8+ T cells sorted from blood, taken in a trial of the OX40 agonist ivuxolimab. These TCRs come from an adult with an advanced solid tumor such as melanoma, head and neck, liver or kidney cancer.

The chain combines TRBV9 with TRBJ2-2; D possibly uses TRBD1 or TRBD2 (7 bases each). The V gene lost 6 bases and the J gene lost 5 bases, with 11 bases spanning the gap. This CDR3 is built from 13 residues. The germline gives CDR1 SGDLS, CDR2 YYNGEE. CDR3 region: CASTQGGTGELFF. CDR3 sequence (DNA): TGTGCCAGCACCCAGGGGGGGACCGGGGAGCTGTTTTTT.

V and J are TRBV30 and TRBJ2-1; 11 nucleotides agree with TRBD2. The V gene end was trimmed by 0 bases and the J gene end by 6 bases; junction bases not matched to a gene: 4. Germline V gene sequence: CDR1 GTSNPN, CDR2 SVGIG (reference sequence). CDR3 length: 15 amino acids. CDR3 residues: CAWSVLAGDANEQFF. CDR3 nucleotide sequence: TGTGCCTGGAGTGTACTAGCGGGAGACGCCAATGAGCAGTTCTTC.

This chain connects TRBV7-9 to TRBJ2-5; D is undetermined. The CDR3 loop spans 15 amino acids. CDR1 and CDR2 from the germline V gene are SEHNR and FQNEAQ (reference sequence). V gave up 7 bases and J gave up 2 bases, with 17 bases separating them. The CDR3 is CASTERKLVQETQYF. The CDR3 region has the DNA TGTGCCAGCACCGAACGGAAGCTTGTACAAGAGACCCAGTACTTC.

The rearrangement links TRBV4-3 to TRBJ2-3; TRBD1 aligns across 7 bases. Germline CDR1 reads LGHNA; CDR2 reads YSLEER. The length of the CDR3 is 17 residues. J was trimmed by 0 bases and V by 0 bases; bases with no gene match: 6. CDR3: CASSQEPPGQSTDTQYF. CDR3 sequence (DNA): TGCGCCAGCAGCCAAGAACCCCCGGGACAGAGCACAGATACGCAGTATTTT.

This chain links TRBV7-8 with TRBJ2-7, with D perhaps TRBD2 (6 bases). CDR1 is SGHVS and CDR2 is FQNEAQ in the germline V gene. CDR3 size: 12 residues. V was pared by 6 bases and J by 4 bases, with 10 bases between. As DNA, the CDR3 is TGTGCCAGCAGGGCGGGGCCTTACGAGCAGTACTTC. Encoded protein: CASRAGPYEQYF.

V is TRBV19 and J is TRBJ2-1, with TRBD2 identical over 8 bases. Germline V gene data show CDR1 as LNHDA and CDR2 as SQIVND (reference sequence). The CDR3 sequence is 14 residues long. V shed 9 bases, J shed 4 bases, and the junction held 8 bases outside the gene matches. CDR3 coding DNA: TGTGCCAGCAGTGACCAGCGGGGGTACAATGAGCAGTTCTTC. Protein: CASSDQRGYNEQFF.

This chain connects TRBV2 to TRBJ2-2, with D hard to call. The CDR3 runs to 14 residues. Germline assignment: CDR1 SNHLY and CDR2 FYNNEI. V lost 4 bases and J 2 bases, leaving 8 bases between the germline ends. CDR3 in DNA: TGTGCCAGCAGTGGGCTAGTTAACACCGGGGAGCTGTTTTTT. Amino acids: CASSGLVNTGELFF.

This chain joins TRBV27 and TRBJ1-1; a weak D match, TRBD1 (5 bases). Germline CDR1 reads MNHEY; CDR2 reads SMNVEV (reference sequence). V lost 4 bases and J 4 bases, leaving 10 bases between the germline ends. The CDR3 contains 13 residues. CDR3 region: CASSYGGGTEAFF. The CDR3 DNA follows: TGTGCCAGCAGTTACGGTGGGGGCACTGAAGCTTTCTTT.

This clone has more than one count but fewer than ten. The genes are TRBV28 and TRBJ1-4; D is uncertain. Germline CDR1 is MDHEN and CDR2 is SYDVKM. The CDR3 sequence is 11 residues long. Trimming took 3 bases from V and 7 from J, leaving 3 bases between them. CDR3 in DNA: TGTGCCAGCAGTTTTGGTGAAAAACTGTTTTTT. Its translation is CASSFGEKLFF.

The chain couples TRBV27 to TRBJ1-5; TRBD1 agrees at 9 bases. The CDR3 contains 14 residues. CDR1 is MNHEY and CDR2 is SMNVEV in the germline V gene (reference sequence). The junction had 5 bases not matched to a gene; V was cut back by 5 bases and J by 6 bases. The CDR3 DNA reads TGTGCCAGCAGTAGGACAGGGGCGGGTCAGCCCCAGCATTTT. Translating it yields CASSRTGAGQPQHF.

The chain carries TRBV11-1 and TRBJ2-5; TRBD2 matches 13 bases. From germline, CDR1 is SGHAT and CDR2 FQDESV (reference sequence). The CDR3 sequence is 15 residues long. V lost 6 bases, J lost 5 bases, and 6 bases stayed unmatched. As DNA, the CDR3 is TGTGCCAGCAGACCTACTAGCGGGAGGGTTGAGACCCAGTACTTC. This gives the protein CASRPTSGRVETQYF. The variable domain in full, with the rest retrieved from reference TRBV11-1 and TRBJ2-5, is EAEVAQSPRYKITEKSQAVAFWCDPISGHATLYWYRQILGQGPELLVQFQDESVVDDSQLPKDRFSAERLKGVDSTLKIQPAELGDSAMYLCASRPTSGRVETQYFGPGTRLLVL.

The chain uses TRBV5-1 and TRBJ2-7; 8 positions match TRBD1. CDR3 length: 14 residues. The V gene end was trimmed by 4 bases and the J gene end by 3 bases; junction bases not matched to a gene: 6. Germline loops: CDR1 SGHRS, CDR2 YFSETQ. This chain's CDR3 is CASSQGQGLYEQYF. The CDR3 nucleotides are TGCGCCAGCAGCCAAGGACAGGGACTCTACGAGCAGTACTTC.

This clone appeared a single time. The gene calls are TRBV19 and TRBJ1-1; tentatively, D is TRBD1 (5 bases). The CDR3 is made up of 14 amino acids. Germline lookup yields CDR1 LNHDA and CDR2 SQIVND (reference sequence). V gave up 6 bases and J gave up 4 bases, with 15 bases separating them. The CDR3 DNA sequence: TGTGCCAGTAGCCCTTGGGGGGGTACCACTGAAGCTTTCTTT. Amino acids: CASSPWGGTTEAFF.

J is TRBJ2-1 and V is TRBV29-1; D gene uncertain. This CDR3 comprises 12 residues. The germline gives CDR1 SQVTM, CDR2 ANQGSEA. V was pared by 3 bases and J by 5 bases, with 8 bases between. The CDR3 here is CSVDPPDNEQFF. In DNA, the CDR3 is TGCAGCGTTGACCCCCCGGACAATGAGCAGTTCTTC.

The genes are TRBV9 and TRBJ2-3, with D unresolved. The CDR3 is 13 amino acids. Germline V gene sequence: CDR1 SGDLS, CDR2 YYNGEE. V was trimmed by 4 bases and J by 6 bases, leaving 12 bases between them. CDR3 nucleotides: TGTGCCAGCAGCCCCCTCGGGCATGATACGCAGTATTTT. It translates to CASSPLGHDTQYF.

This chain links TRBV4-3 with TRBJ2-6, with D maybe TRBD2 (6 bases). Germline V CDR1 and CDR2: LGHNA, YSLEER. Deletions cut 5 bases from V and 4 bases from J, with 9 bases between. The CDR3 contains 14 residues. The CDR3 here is CASSYAGGANVLTF. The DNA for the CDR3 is TGCGCCAGCAGCTACGCGGGGGGGGCCAACGTCCTGACTTTC.

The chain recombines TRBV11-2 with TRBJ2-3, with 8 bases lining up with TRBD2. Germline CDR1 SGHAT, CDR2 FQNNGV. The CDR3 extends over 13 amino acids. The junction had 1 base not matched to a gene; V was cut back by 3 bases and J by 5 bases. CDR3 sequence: CASSLLAGDTQYF. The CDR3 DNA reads TGTGCCAGCAGCTTGCTAGCGGGAGATACGCAGTATTTT.

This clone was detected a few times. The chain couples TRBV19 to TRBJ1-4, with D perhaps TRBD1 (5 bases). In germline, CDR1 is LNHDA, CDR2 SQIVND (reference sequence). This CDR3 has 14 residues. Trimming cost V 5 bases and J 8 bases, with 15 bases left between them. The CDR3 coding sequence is TGTGCCAGTAGTCCCTCGGGACTTGTAGAAAAACTGTTTTTT. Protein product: CASSPSGLVEKLFF.

Here the CDR3 reads CASSLGQDNEQFF. Here the CDR3 DNA reads TGTGCCAGCAGCTTAGGCCAGGACAATGAGCAGTTCTTC. This chain links TRBV13 with TRBJ2-1, with D unresolved. Deletions cut 0 bases from V and 5 bases from J, with 5 bases between. The CDR3 consists of 13 residues. Germline V gene lookup returns CDR1 PRHDT and CDR2 FYEKMQ (reference sequence).

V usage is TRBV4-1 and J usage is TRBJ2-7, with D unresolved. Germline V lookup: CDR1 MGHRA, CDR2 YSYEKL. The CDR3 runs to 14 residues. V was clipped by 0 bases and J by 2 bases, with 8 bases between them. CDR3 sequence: CASSQEDGAYEQYF. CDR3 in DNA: TGCGCCAGCAGCCAAGAGGACGGCGCCTACGAGCAGTACTTC.

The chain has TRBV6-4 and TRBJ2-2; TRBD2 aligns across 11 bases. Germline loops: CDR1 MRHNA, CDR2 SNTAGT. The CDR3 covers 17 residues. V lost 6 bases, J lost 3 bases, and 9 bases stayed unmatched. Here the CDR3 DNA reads TGTGCCAGCAGGATGCTAGCGGGAGGCCTAGACACCGGGGAGCTGTTTTTT. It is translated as CASRMLAGGLDTGELFF.

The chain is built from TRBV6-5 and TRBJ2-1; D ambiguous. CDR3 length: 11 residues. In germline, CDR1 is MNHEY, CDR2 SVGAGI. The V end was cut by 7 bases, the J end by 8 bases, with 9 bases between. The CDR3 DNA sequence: TGTGCCAGCAAGCTTCTTGATGAGCAGTTCTTC. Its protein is CASKLLDEQFF.

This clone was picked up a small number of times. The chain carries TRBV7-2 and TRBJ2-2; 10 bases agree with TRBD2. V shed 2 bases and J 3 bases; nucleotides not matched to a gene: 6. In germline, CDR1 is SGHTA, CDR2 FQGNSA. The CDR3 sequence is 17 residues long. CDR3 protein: CASSLSSGRVYTGELFF. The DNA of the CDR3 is TGTGCCAGCAGCTTATCCAGCGGGAGGGTCTACACCGGGGAGCTGTTTTTT.

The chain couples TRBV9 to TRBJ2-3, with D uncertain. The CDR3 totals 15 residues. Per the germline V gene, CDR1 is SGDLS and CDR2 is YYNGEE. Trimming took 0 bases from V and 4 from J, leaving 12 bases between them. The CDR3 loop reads CASSVDSMAPDTQYF. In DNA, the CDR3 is TGTGCCAGCAGCGTAGATTCCATGGCACCAGATACGCAGTATTTT.

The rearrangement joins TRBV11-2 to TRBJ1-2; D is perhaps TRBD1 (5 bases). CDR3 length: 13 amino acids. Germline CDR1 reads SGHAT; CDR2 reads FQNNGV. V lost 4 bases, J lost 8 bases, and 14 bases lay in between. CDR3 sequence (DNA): TGTGCCAGCAGCTCCACAGGCCTCTGGGGCTACACCTTC. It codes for CASSSTGLWGYTF.

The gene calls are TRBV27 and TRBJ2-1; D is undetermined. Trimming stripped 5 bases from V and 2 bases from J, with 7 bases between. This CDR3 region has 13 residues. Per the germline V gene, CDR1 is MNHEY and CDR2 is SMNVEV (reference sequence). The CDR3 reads CASSTVAYNEQFF. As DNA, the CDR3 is TGTGCCAGCAGTACTGTCGCCTACAATGAGCAGTTCTTC.

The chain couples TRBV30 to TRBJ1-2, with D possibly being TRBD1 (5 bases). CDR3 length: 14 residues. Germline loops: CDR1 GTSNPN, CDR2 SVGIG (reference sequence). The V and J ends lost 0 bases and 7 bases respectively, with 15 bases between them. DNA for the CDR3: TGTGCCTGGAGTGTACGGGGCAGGTCGGGTGGCTACACCTTC. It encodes CAWSVRGRSGGYTF.

The DNA of the CDR3 is TGTGCCAGCAGCTTAGTACAGGAAGGATACTATGGCTACACCTTC. It codes for CASSLVQEGYYGYTF. V and J are TRBV7-9 and TRBJ1-2; D might be TRBD1 (5 bases). This CDR3 is 15 amino acids long. Trimming removed 1 base at V and 3 bases at J, with 12 bases between. Germline-derived CDR1 and CDR2 are SEHNR and FQNEAQ (reference sequence).

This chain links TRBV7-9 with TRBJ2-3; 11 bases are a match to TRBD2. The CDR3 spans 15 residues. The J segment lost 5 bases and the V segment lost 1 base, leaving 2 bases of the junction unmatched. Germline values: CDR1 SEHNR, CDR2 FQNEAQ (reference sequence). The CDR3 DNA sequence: TGTGCCAGCAGCTTAGTAGCGGGAGGGCGAGATACGCAGTATTTT. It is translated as CASSLVAGGRDTQYF.